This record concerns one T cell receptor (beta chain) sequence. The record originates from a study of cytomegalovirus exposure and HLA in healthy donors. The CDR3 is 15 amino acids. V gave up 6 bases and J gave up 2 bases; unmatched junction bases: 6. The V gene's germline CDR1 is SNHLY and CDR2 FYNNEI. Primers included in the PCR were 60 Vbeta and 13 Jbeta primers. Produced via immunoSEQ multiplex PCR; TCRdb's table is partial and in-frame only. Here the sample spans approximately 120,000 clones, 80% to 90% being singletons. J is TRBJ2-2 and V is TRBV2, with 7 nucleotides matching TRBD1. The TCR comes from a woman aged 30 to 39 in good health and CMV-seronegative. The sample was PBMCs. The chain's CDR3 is CASRETGSNTGELFF. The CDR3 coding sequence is TGTGCCAGCAGAGAGACAGGGTCTAACACCGGGGAGCTGTTTTTT.